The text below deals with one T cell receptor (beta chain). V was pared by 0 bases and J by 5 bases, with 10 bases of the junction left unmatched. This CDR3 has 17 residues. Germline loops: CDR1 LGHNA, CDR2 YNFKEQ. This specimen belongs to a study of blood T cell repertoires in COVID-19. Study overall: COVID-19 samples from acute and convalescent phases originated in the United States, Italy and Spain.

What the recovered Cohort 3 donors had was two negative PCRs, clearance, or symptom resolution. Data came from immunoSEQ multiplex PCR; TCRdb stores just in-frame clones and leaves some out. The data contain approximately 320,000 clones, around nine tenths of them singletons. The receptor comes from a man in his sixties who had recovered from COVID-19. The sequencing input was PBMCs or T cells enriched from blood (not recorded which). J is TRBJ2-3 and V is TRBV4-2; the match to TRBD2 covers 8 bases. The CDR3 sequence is CASSQDSGGAVGDTQYF. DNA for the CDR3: TGTGCCAGCAGCCAAGACTCCGGGGGGGCCGTAGGAGATACGCAGTATTTT.